What follows are 8 T cell receptor beta chains derived from one specimen sequenced in a study of early T cells in non-severe SARS-CoV-2 infection. TCRdb re-analysed the 5' RACE reads in MiXCR, keeping a single row per CDR3 protein. There are approximately 88,000 distinct CDR3 sequences in the sample; about 13% occur only once, and about 1.5% lies in the top ten. Specimen: whole blood. These receptors originate from an adult who was a healthcare worker with PCR-confirmed SARS-CoV-2 infection or an uninfected control (not recorded which).

The chain uses TRBV19 and TRBJ2-2, with 7 bases fitting TRBD2. J lost 0 bases, V lost 8 bases, and 3 bases had no gene match. Germline lookup yields CDR1 LNHDA and CDR2 SQIVND (reference sequence). The CDR3 loop spans 14 amino acids. The CDR3 sequence is CASRSGANTGELFF. The CDR3 DNA reads TGTGCCAGTCGCAGCGGGGCGAACACCGGGGAGCTGTTTTTT.

The gene calls are TRBV14 and TRBJ2-1; a possible D gene is TRBD2 (6 bases). CDR3 length: 14 amino acids. Germline loops: CDR1 SGHDN, CDR2 FVKESK. The V gene lost 1 base and the J gene lost 3 bases, with 7 bases spanning the gap. CDR3 in DNA: TGTGCCAGCAGCCAAGCGGGACTCTACAATGAGCAGTTCTTC. Protein: CASSQAGLYNEQFF.

The gene calls are TRBV12-3 or TRBV12-4 and TRBJ2-1, with TRBD2 identical over 9 bases. There are 17 residues in the CDR3. The ends lost 6 bases at V and 2 bases at J; junction bases unmatched: 11. CDR3 loop: CASSPLGRGGPYNEQFF. The DNA for the CDR3 is TGTGCCAGCAGCCCCTTGGGGCGGGGGGGACCCTACAATGAGCAGTTCTTC.

The rearrangement joins TRBV20-1 to TRBJ2-4; D is unresolved. V was pared by 2 bases and J by 6 bases, with 5 bases between. CDR3 length equals 11 residues. Germline CDR1 DFQATT, CDR2 SNEGSKA (reference sequence). The CDR3, as DNA: TGCAGTGCTAGAACCGGAAACATTCAGTACTTC. Translating gives CSARTGNIQYF.

This clonotype came up many times. The J gene is TRBJ2-4, the V gene TRBV30; TRBD2 aligns across 8 bases. This CDR3 comprises 14 residues. Germline CDR1 reads GTSNPN; CDR2 reads SVGIG (reference sequence). V was pared by 0 bases and J by 6 bases, with 4 bases of the junction left unmatched. The CDR3, as DNA: TGTGCCTGGAGTGTGGGTACTAGCGGAAACATTCAGTACTTC. It encodes CAWSVGTSGNIQYF.

The table lists this clonotype with many counts. The chain uses TRBV5-5 and TRBJ2-3; D possibly matches TRBD1 or TRBD2 (5 bases each). Germline V gives CDR1 SGHKS, CDR2 YYEKEE (reference sequence). The V end lost 4 bases, the J end lost 1 base, and 13 bases lay between the germline ends. This CDR3 has 15 amino acids. The CDR3 spells CASSRDGERTDTQYF. The DNA of the CDR3 is TGTGCCAGCAGCCGGGACGGCGAGCGCACAGATACGCAGTATTTT. The full variable domain, in which reference TRBV5-5 and TRBJ2-3 provide the parts outside the CDR3, is DAGVTQSPTHLIKTRGQQVTLRCSPISGHKSVSWYQQVLGQGPQFIFQYYEKEERGRGNFPDRFSARQFPNYSSELNVNALLLGDSALYLCASSRDGERTDTQYFGPGTRLTVL.

V and J are TRBV7-3 and TRBJ2-2, with 9 nucleotides matching TRBD1. The CDR3 has 14 residues. Germline values: CDR1 SGHTA, CDR2 FQGTGA. The V segment lost 4 bases and the J segment 5 bases; nucleotides outside the gene matches: 2. CDR3 nucleotide sequence: TGTGCCAGCAGCTCACAGGGGGCTACCGGGGAGCTGTTTTTT. The encoded protein is CASSSQGATGELFF.

This clonotype appeared a few times. The chain joins TRBV7-9 to TRBJ1-6; D is ambiguous. The CDR3 is made up of 16 amino acids. Germline CDR1 SEHNR, CDR2 FQNEAQ (reference sequence). V gave up 2 bases and J gave up 5 bases, with 13 bases separating them. This chain's CDR3 is CASSLWRSKNNSPLHF. The CDR3 DNA sequence: TGTGCCAGCAGCTTATGGCGATCCAAAAATAATTCACCCCTCCACTTT.